The 20 T cell receptor beta chains reported below all come from one sample, sequenced in a study of cytomegalovirus exposure and HLA in healthy donors (dated by TCRdb to the late 2010s). Libraries were made using the immunoSEQ multiplex PCR assay. A mixture of 60 forward primers for TCR Vbeta segments and 13 reverse primers for TCR Jbeta segments was used in the multiplex PCR. TCRdb re-hosts the immuneACCESS table, in-frame sequences only. Its copies lack some clones; in the studies checked, an unresolved V gene accounts for under half of them, and the cause for the rest is not known. The sample profile shows around 120,000 clones; 75% to 85% of them were found once. The top ten clonotypes cover over 3% of the sample. The sequenced material came from PBMCs. The receptors were gathered from a woman aged 40 to 50 in good health and CMV-seronegative.

The chain uses TRBV7-2 and TRBJ2-3, with D perhaps matching TRBD2 (6 bases). Looked up from germline, CDR1 is SGHTA and CDR2 is FQGNSA. Trimming took 6 bases from V and 4 from J, leaving 17 bases between them. The length of the CDR3 is 15 residues. The CDR3 loop reads CASSFPGSGADTQYF. The CDR3 region has the DNA TGTGCCAGCAGTTTCCCGGGATCGGGGGCAGATACGCAGTATTTT. The full variable domain, rest sourced from reference TRBV7-2 and TRBJ2-3, is GAGVSQSPSNKVTEKGKDVELRCDPISGHTALYWYRQSLGQGLEFLIYFQGNSAPDKSGLPSDRFSAERTGGSVSTLTIQRTQQEDSAVYLCASSFPGSGADTQYFGPGTRLTVL.

The chain uses TRBV4-3 and TRBJ1-4; a weak D match, TRBD1 (6 bases). The CDR3 has 15 residues. CDR1 LGHNA and CDR2 YSLEER come from the germline V gene. Trimming shortened V by 5 bases and J by 8 bases, and 18 bases separated the two germline ends. The CDR3 nucleotides are TGCGCCAGCAGCGAAAGTACAGGGTTGAGCGAAAAACTGTTTTTT. It codes for CASSESTGLSEKLFF.

This sequence joins TRBV29-1 and TRBJ2-1; 7 nucleotides agree with TRBD1. The CDR3 is made up of 15 amino acids. Per germline, CDR1 SQVTM and CDR2 ANQGSEA. The V and J ends lost 0 bases and 6 bases, in that order; junction bases with no gene match: 8. The CDR3 protein is CSVEDRQGVGNEQFF. The CDR3 DNA follows: TGCAGCGTTGAAGATCGGCAGGGGGTTGGCAATGAGCAGTTCTTC.

The rearrangement links TRBV6-5 to TRBJ2-1, with TRBD1 as a possible D gene (6 bases). The germline V gene encodes CDR1 MNHEY and CDR2 SVGAGI. The CDR3 runs to 15 residues. V dropped 6 bases and J dropped 2 bases, with 14 bases sitting between them. This CDR3 reads CASRATGSPYNEQFF. CDR3 sequence (DNA): TGTGCCAGCAGGGCCACAGGGAGCCCCTACAATGAGCAGTTCTTC.

This rearrangement joins TRBV28 to TRBJ1-2; 9 nucleotides align to TRBD1. Germline V gene lookup returns CDR1 MDHEN and CDR2 SYDVKM. The CDR3 has 15 amino acids. Trimming at V came to 7 bases and at J to 4 bases, leaving 10 bases not matched to a gene. The CDR3 DNA reads as TGTGCCAGCACAATTGGGGACAGGGTTACCTATGGCTACACCTTC. Translated: CASTIGDRVTYGYTF.

This clone was recorded only once. The chain joins TRBV15 to TRBJ2-7, with 7 bases aligning to TRBD2. Losses at the gene ends were 0 bases for V and 2 bases for J; bases not matched to a gene: 10. The germline CDR1 and CDR2 sequences are LNHNV and YYDKDF (reference sequence). This CDR3 comprises 17 residues. CDR3 region: CATSRELGRGGTYEQYF. CDR3 coding DNA: TGTGCCACCAGCAGAGAATTGGGGCGCGGGGGAACCTACGAGCAGTACTTC.

The CDR3 loop reads CASSVRGQETQYF. DNA of the CDR3: TGTGCCAGCAGCGTTAGAGGTCAAGAGACCCAGTACTTC. This chain uses TRBV5-8 with TRBJ2-5; D is unresolved. The germline gives CDR1 SGHTS, CDR2 YDEGEE. The CDR3 runs to 13 residues. V was shortened by 4 bases and J by 2 bases, with 9 bases between the two germline ends.

The chain carries TRBV7-4 and TRBJ1-2; 7 bases align to TRBD1. With V trimmed by 0 bases and J by 1 base, 5 bases remained unmatched. This CDR3 contains 16 residues. Germline lookup yields CDR1 SGHVT and CDR2 SQSDAQ. CDR3 sequence reads: CASSLATGDGNYGYTF. The CDR3 bases are TGTGCCAGCAGCTTAGCAACAGGGGATGGTAACTATGGCTACACCTTC.

This clone was counted a single time. The chain is built from TRBV6-5 and TRBJ2-5; D remains ambiguous. The V end lost 5 bases, the J end lost 2 bases, and 9 bases lay between the germline ends. Germline V gives CDR1 MNHEY, CDR2 SVGAGI. The CDR3 sequence is 13 residues long. The CDR3 sequence: CASSVNGQETQYF. Written as DNA, the CDR3 is TGTGCCAGCAGTGTGAACGGTCAAGAGACCCAGTACTTC.

The chain combines TRBV6-1 with TRBJ2-3; the match to TRBD1 covers 9 bases. V was clipped by 0 bases and J by 2 bases; unmatched bases: 9. This CDR3 contains 18 residues. Germline lookup yields CDR1 MNHNS and CDR2 SASEGT. The CDR3 coding sequence is TGTGCCAGCAGTGAAGCCTCTTGGACAGGGGTGCTCACAGATACGCAGTATTTT. Translation gives CASSEASWTGVLTDTQYF.

CDR3 in amino acids: CASSQPQQVLEDTQYF. CDR3 bases: TGCGCCAGCAGCCAGCCACAACAGGTTTTGGAAGATACGCAGTATTTT. This sequence joins TRBV4-1 and TRBJ2-3, with TRBD1 as a possible D gene (5 bases). Trimming took 3 bases from V and 5 from J, leaving 18 bases between them. Germline lookup yields CDR1 MGHRA and CDR2 YSYEKL. This CDR3 spans 16 amino acids.

This clone appeared a single time. The CDR3 is CASSPTALNTEAFF. The DNA of the CDR3 is TGTGCCAGTAGCCCGACAGCCCTGAACACTGAAGCTTTCTTT. The chain links TRBV19 to TRBJ1-1, with D possibly matching TRBD1 (5 bases). This CDR3 has 14 residues. The germline V and J ends were trimmed by 6 bases and 0 bases, with 11 bases remaining between them. Germline CDR1 and CDR2: LNHDA and SQIVND (reference sequence).

This chain connects TRBV5-6 to TRBJ2-7; 14 nucleotides line up with TRBD2. Germline V gives CDR1 SGHDT, CDR2 YYEEEE. The J segment lost 1 base and the V segment lost 0 bases, leaving 9 bases of the junction unmatched. This CDR3 is 19 amino acids long. As DNA, the CDR3 is TGTGCCAGCAGCTTGGCAGGGACTAGCGGGGGAATTGGGTCCTACGAGCAGTACTTC. This translates into CASSLAGTSGGIGSYEQYF.

The chain uses TRBV28 and TRBJ2-1; TRBD2 might be the D (6 bases). The CDR3 covers 14 residues. Germline V gene data show CDR1 as MDHEN and CDR2 as SYDVKM. The V gene lost 4 bases and the J gene lost 4 bases, with 11 bases spanning the gap. The DNA for the CDR3 is TGTGCCAGCAGTTCTGGGGGGAAGTACAATGAGCAGTTCTTC. It encodes CASSSGGKYNEQFF.

The chain uses TRBV19 and TRBJ2-1, with D possibly TRBD1 on 6 matching bases. The CDR3 sequence is 13 residues long. Germline values: CDR1 LNHDA, CDR2 SQIVND (reference sequence). With 6 bases removed from V and 3 bases from J, the gap between germline ends came to 9 bases. CDR3 DNA: TGTGCCAGTAGCAGGGGCGGCTACAATGAGCAGTTCTTC. It translates to CASSRGGYNEQFF.

V and J are TRBV7-9 and TRBJ1-6; D is unclear. V shed 0 bases and J shed 11 bases, with 11 bases lying between them. This CDR3 is 14 amino acids long. In germline, CDR1 is SEHNR, CDR2 FQNEAQ (reference sequence). CDR3 sequence (DNA): TGTGCCAGCAGCTTAGCGAGGCCAGCCGCACCCCTCCACTTT. It encodes CASSLARPAAPLHF.

V gene TRBV5-4 combines with J gene TRBJ2-3; 12 bases fit TRBD2. The CDR3 is 16 amino acids. J was trimmed by 6 bases and V by 4 bases; bases with no gene match: 9. Germline CDR1 SGHNT, CDR2 YYREEE (reference sequence). In nucleotides, the CDR3 is TGTGCCAGCAGCCGACGGGGACTAGCGGGCGGGGATACGCAGTATTTT. Protein product: CASSRRGLAGGDTQYF.

The chain has TRBV27 and TRBJ2-2; D not resolved. Trimming removed 3 bases at V and 1 base at J, with 6 bases between. Germline V gives CDR1 MNHEY, CDR2 SMNVEV (reference sequence). The CDR3 spans 14 residues. CDR3 protein: CASSLAGNTGELFF. For the CDR3, the DNA is TGTGCCAGCAGTTTGGCAGGGAACACCGGGGAGCTGTTTTTT.

The chain combines TRBV5-4 with TRBJ2-5; 8 bases line up with TRBD1. This CDR3 has 15 amino acids. Germline-derived CDR1 and CDR2 are SGHNT and YYREEE (reference sequence). Trimming cost V 4 bases and J 4 bases; bases outside gene matches: 9. CDR3 sequence: CASSAGTGFGETQYF. For the CDR3, the DNA is TGTGCCAGCAGCGCCGGGACAGGATTCGGAGAGACCCAGTACTTC.

The chain carries TRBV19 and TRBJ1-2; TRBD1 agrees at 7 bases. The CDR3 is 13 residues long. Germline CDR1 is LNHDA and CDR2 is SQIVND (reference sequence). J gave up 3 bases and V 5 bases, and 3 bases lay outside the gene matches. The CDR3 protein is CASSSTGDYGYTF. CDR3 nucleotides: TGTGCCAGTAGTTCAACAGGGGACTATGGCTACACCTTC. Variable domain in full (rest from reference TRBV19 and TRBJ1-2): DGGITQSPKYLFRKEGQNVTLSCEQNLNHDAMYWYRQDPGQGLRLIYYSQIVNDFQKGDIAEGYSVSREKKESFPLTVTSAQKNPTAFYLCASSSTGDYGYTFGSGTRLTVV.